The clone carrying this T cell receptor (beta chain) was recorded a few times. Next came a second PCR, run for about 6 to 12 cycles, which used a sample-barcoded 5' primer along with a J-beta primer mix. TCRdb itself ran the 5' RACE reads through MiXCR, one entry per CDR3 protein. The data show around 500,000 distinct CDR3 sequences, with 40% to 50% seen just once and just under 25% held by the top ten. Germline V gene data show CDR1 as DFQATT and CDR2 as SNEGSKA (reference sequence). With 8 bases clipped from V and 1 base from J, the junction kept 11 bases outside the gene matches. The CDR3 sequence is 15 residues long. The source of the sample is a study of blood T cells in healthy people across ages. Isolated per sample were at least 7 million PBMCs. With each sample, at least 5 micrograms of total RNA were extracted.

The origin of this receptor is an older man in good health. The chain carries TRBV20-1 and TRBJ2-5; TRBD2 matches at 9 bases. Sequencing was carried out using blood. This chain's CDR3 is CSTPRASGTQETQYF. CDR3 in DNA: TGCAGTACTCCCCGGGCTAGCGGGACCCAAGAGACCCAGTACTTC.